This T cell receptor (beta chain) was obtained from a study of control samples from healthy donors and cancer patients. TCRdb's copy holds only in-frame clones and misses some; the assay was immunoSEQ multiplex PCR. The data contain roughly 63,000 clones, 92% of them singletons. The V gene lost 4 bases and the J gene lost 1 base, with 8 bases spanning the gap. Per germline, CDR1 SGHRS and CDR2 YFSETQ. The CDR3 consists of 13 residues. The sample comprised PBMCs. The chain employs TRBV5-1 and TRBJ1-2; perhaps TRBD1 as D (5 bases). The sequence was collected from a man aged 40-55 years with colorectal cancer. The CDR3 DNA follows: TGCGCCAGCAGCCAGACAGTTAACTATGGCTACACCTTC. Its translation: CASSQTVNYGYTF.